These 30 T cell receptor beta chains came from one sample sequenced in a study of shared clonotypes between healthy human individuals. Clones were sequenced by immunoSEQ multiplex PCR, and TCRdb holds only the in-frame ones, with some missing. The data contain about 530,000 clones, approximately 95% of them seen just once; the ten biggest clones take up about 0.064%. The sequencing input was naive CD4+ T cells sorted from blood. Subset defined: CD45RA+ positively selected. These receptors all stem from a woman aged 25 to 39 in good health.

The genes are TRBV6-6 and TRBJ2-1, with D uncertain. This CDR3 contains 14 residues. The germline V gene has CDR1 MNHNY and CDR2 SVGAGI (reference sequence). The V and J ends lost 7 bases and 0 bases respectively, with 10 bases between them. The CDR3 DNA reads as TGTGCCAGCACCCGAGACCACTCCTACAATGAGCAGTTCTTC. The encoded protein is CASTRDHSYNEQFF.

The chain couples TRBV6-4 to TRBJ2-7; the D call may be TRBD1 or TRBD2 (5 bases each). CDR3 size: 15 residues. V dropped 3 bases and J dropped 4 bases, with 16 bases sitting between them. The germline gives CDR1 MRHNA, CDR2 SNTAGT. The CDR3 loop is CASSEPPGSCYEQYF. The DNA of the CDR3 is TGTGCCAGCAGTGAACCCCCAGGGAGTTGTTACGAGCAGTACTTC.

This chain uses TRBV5-1 with TRBJ2-3; 8 nucleotides align to TRBD1. Germline V CDR1 and CDR2: SGHRS, YFSETQ. V trimming: 6 bases; J trimming: 0 bases; junction bases outside the gene matches: 6. The CDR3 has 15 amino acids. CDR3 bases: TGCGCCAGCAAGGTCACAGGGGGAAGCACAGATACGCAGTATTTT. It yields the protein CASKVTGGSTDTQYF.

This chain's CDR3 is CASSSRTDGYTF. CDR3 in DNA: TGTGCCAGCAGCTCCCGGACAGATGGCTACACCTTC. This chain uses TRBV7-2 with TRBJ1-2, with D perhaps matching TRBD1 (6 bases). In germline, CDR1 is SGHTA, CDR2 FQGNSA. This CDR3 region has 12 residues. V gave up 4 bases and J gave up 6 bases, with 9 bases separating them.

V gene TRBV19 combines with J gene TRBJ2-7; D may match TRBD1 or TRBD2 (5 bases each). Per germline, CDR1 LNHDA and CDR2 SQIVND (reference sequence). The CDR3 sequence is 16 residues long. The V end was cut by 4 bases, the J end by 0 bases, with 16 bases between. The CDR3 region is CASSTTGTGFSYEQYF. CDR3 bases: TGTGCCAGTAGTACGACCGGGACGGGGTTCTCCTACGAGCAGTACTTC.

The V and J genes are TRBV19 and TRBJ2-2; 8 bases map to TRBD1. The germline V gene encodes CDR1 LNHDA and CDR2 SQIVND (reference sequence). Trimming took 5 bases from V and 5 from J; bases not matched to a gene: 7. CDR3 length: 15 residues. CDR3 coding DNA: TGTGCCAGTAGTTTTGGGACAGGCGGAACCGGGGAGCTGTTTTTT. It specifies CASSFGTGGTGELFF.

The V call is TRBV27, the J call TRBJ2-7, with TRBD1 identical over 7 bases. The germline CDR1 and CDR2 sequences are MNHEY and SMNVEV (reference sequence). Losses at the gene ends were 5 bases for V and 2 bases for J; bases not matched to a gene: 9. The CDR3 runs to 15 residues. As DNA, the CDR3 is TGTGCCAGCAGTGGACAGACAGGGAACCCCTACGAGCAGTACTTC. It yields the protein CASSGQTGNPYEQYF.

The chain uses TRBV28 and TRBJ2-7; 11 nucleotides align to TRBD2. The J segment lost 2 bases and the V segment lost 4 bases, leaving 10 bases of the junction unmatched. The CDR3 length is 17 residues. Germline CDR1 is MDHEN and CDR2 is SYDVKM. CDR3 nucleotides: TGTGCCAGCAGTTCCGGGGGACTAGCGGTACCCCCCTACGAGCAGTACTTC. Translating it yields CASSSGGLAVPPYEQYF.

The chain is built from TRBV6-5 and TRBJ2-7, with 8 bases identical to TRBD2. This CDR3 is built from 14 residues. J was trimmed by 3 bases and V by 5 bases; bases with no gene match: 6. Germline CDR1 and CDR2: MNHEY and SVGAGI. CDR3 coding DNA: TGTGCCAGCAGTCCACGGACTAGCAGCTACGAGCAGTACTTC. Its protein product is CASSPRTSSYEQYF.

The rearrangement joins TRBV6-6 to TRBJ2-7; the match to TRBD2 covers 7 bases. The length of the CDR3 is 15 residues. The germline V gene encodes CDR1 MNHNY and CDR2 SVGAGI (reference sequence). With V trimmed by 4 bases and J by 1 base, 7 bases remained unmatched. The CDR3, as DNA: TGTGCCAGCAGTTCCCCCGGGGGGAATTCCTACGAGCAGTACTTC. This gives the protein CASSSPGGNSYEQYF.

The rearrangement joins TRBV7-2 to TRBJ2-3; 11 bases align to TRBD2. The junction had 4 bases not matched to a gene; V was cut back by 1 base and J by 4 bases. Germline V CDR1 and CDR2: SGHTA, FQGNSA. The CDR3 is 16 residues long. This CDR3 reads CASSLGSLAGADTQYF. CDR3 bases: TGTGCCAGCAGCTTAGGTTCACTAGCGGGAGCAGATACGCAGTATTTT. Full variable domain (rest looked up from reference TRBV7-2 and TRBJ2-3): GAGVSQSPSNKVTEKGKDVELRCDPISGHTALYWYRQSLGQGLEFLIYFQGNSAPDKSGLPSDRFSAERTGGSVSTLTIQRTQQEDSAVYLCASSLGSLAGADTQYFGPGTRLTVL.

CDR3 amino acids: CASSPATGGDEQFF. CDR3 in DNA: TGTGCCAGCTCACCAGCGACAGGGGGTGATGAGCAGTTCTTC. The chain joins TRBV18 to TRBJ2-1; 9 bases map to TRBD1. The trim removed 2 bases at V and 8 bases at J, leaving 4 bases unmatched. Germline CDR1 is KGHSH and CDR2 is LQKENI. This CDR3 contains 14 residues.

This sequence joins TRBV2 and TRBJ1-3, with D possibly matching TRBD1 (5 bases). CDR1 and CDR2 from the germline V gene are SNHLY and FYNNEI. The V gene lost 4 bases and the J gene lost 0 bases, with 16 bases spanning the gap. This CDR3 has 17 amino acids. The CDR3 DNA sequence: TGTGCCAGCAGTGTCCGACTGGGGACTAACTCTGGAAACACCATATATTTT. This codes for CASSVRLGTNSGNTIYF. The full variable domain, in which reference TRBV2 and TRBJ1-3 provide the parts outside the CDR3, is EPEVTQTPSHQVTQMGQEVILRCVPISNHLYFYWYRQILGQKVEFLVSFYNNEISEKSEIFDDQFSVERPDGSNFTLKIRSTKLEDSAMYFCASSVRLGTNSGNTIYFGEGSWLTVV.

The chain recombines TRBV6-5 with TRBJ2-7; no reliable D call. Germline CDR1 is MNHEY and CDR2 is SVGAGI. With 6 bases removed from V and 0 bases from J, the gap between germline ends came to 12 bases. The CDR3 consists of 14 residues. The CDR3 here is CASRRPGRSYEQYF. The CDR3 nucleotides are TGTGCCAGCAGGCGACCCGGGCGCTCCTACGAGCAGTACTTC.

This chain uses TRBV4-1 with TRBJ2-1, with 10 bases fitting TRBD2. V dropped 2 bases and J dropped 6; count of bases not matched to a gene: 4. Germline V gives CDR1 MGHRA, CDR2 YSYEKL. The CDR3 is 15 amino acids. The CDR3 region has the DNA TGCGCCAGCAGCCAACTGGGACTAGCGATCAATGAGCAGTTCTTC. Protein sequence: CASSQLGLAINEQFF.

The chain links TRBV6-4 to TRBJ2-7; a weak D match, TRBD2 (6 bases). The CDR3 is made up of 15 amino acids. The germline CDR1 and CDR2 sequences are MRHNA and SNTAGT. V lost 6 bases and J 1 base, leaving 16 bases between the germline ends. This CDR3 is CASSRPPGGSYEQYF. CDR3 nucleotides: TGTGCCAGCAGCCGACCCCCCGGAGGGTCCTACGAGCAGTACTTC.

This clone was observed a single time. The chain carries TRBV11-2 and TRBJ2-7; D remains ambiguous. This CDR3 region has 15 residues. Germline CDR1 is SGHAT and CDR2 is FQNNGV. With 5 bases removed from V and 6 bases from J, the gap between germline ends came to 20 bases. DNA of the CDR3: TGTGCCAGCAGCAACGCGAAAAGGGCGGATGGCGAGCAGTACTTC. It is translated as CASSNAKRADGEQYF.

This clone was seen once. The chain joins TRBV27 to TRBJ2-1; D unresolved. Trimming took off 4 bases at V and 0 bases at J, with 10 bases between the two ends. The germline gives CDR1 MNHEY, CDR2 SMNVEV (reference sequence). This CDR3 is 15 amino acids long. CDR3 protein: CASSSLGPSYNEQFF. The DNA of the CDR3 is TGTGCCAGCAGTTCACTCGGCCCCTCCTACAATGAGCAGTTCTTC.

The chain links TRBV5-1 to TRBJ2-1, with no clear D. The CDR3 is made up of 11 amino acids. The V and J ends lost 4 bases and 4 bases respectively, with 3 bases between them. Germline V gives CDR1 SGHRS, CDR2 YFSETQ. The CDR3 loop is CASSEYNEQFF. CDR3 coding DNA: TGCGCCAGCAGCGAATACAATGAGCAGTTCTTC. Looking up the rest from reference TRBV5-1 and TRBJ2-1 gives the full variable domain: KAGVTQTPRYLIKTRGQQVTLSCSPISGHRSVSWYQQTPGQGLQFLFEYFSETQRNKGNFPGRFSGRQFSNSRSEMNVSTLELGDSALYLCASSEYNEQFFGPGTRLTVL.

The chain combines TRBV4-1 with TRBJ2-5; D not resolved. The CDR3 runs to 15 residues. V lost 3 bases and J lost 7, with 18 bases in between. The germline V gene has CDR1 MGHRA and CDR2 YSYEKL. The CDR3 is CASSQGYLYSGTQYF. The CDR3 coding sequence is TGCGCCAGCAGCCAGGGGTACTTGTATTCGGGGACCCAGTACTTC.

The gene calls are TRBV27 and TRBJ1-3; 10 bases match TRBD1. Germline values: CDR1 MNHEY, CDR2 SMNVEV (reference sequence). J was trimmed by 8 bases and V by 6 bases; bases with no gene match: 10. This CDR3 comprises 15 residues. CDR3 loop: CASSPRGQGTYTIYF. As DNA, the CDR3 is TGTGCCAGCAGCCCCCGGGGACAGGGGACCTACACCATATATTTT.

The chain joins TRBV30 to TRBJ2-4, with no clear D. CDR3 length equals 12 residues. Germline CDR1 reads GTSNPN; CDR2 reads SVGIG (reference sequence). Trimming cost V 0 bases and J 1 base, with 1 base left between them. Here the CDR3 DNA reads TGTGCCTGGAGTGTCGCCAAAAACATTCAGTACTTC. Protein: CAWSVAKNIQYF.

The gene calls are TRBV6-6 and TRBJ2-7; the D gene is possibly TRBD2 (7 bases). Germline V gene data show CDR1 as MNHNY and CDR2 as SVGAGI (reference sequence). This CDR3 spans 15 amino acids. V was clipped by 2 bases and J by 4 bases, with 15 bases between them. The CDR3 sequence: CASSYAGGRAYEQYF. The DNA of the CDR3 is TGTGCCAGCAGTTACGCCGGGGGGCGGGCGTACGAGCAGTACTTC.

The J gene is TRBJ2-7, the V gene TRBV6-6; D is uncertain. The CDR3 contains 11 residues. Germline V gene lookup returns CDR1 MNHNY and CDR2 SVGAGI (reference sequence). Trimming removed 7 bases at V and 3 bases at J, with 7 bases between. CDR3 in DNA: TGTGCCAGCACCTCCAACTACGAGCAGTACTTC. Protein product: CASTSNYEQYF.

This sequence joins TRBV12-5 and TRBJ2-7; tentative D call: TRBD1 (5 bases). The CDR3 consists of 16 residues. The germline V gene encodes CDR1 LGHNT and CDR2 FRNRAP. The V and J ends lost 5 bases and 3 bases respectively, with 20 bases between them. DNA for the CDR3: TGTGCTAGTGGTGTCTCCAGGGCAAGCGATCACTACGAGCAGTACTTC. Translating gives CASGVSRASDHYEQYF.

This clone was picked up one time. This chain joins TRBV30 and TRBJ2-7; D is possibly TRBD1 or TRBD2 (6 bases each). The germline V gene encodes CDR1 GTSNPN and CDR2 SVGIG (reference sequence). Trimming pared 2 bases from V and 4 bases from J, leaving 18 bases between. CDR3 length: 15 amino acids. The CDR3 loop is CAWSSQGGGLYEQYF. The CDR3 DNA reads as TGTGCCTGGAGTTCGCAAGGAGGGGGTTTGTACGAGCAGTACTTC.

The V call is TRBV7-3, the J call TRBJ2-3; 9 nucleotides line up with TRBD1. The CDR3 is 14 amino acids. V shed 5 bases, J shed 4 bases, and the junction held 4 bases outside the gene matches. Germline V lookup: CDR1 SGHTA, CDR2 FQGTGA. CDR3 sequence (DNA): TGTGCCAGCAGCACCGGGACAGGGTCAGATACGCAGTATTTT. Residues: CASSTGTGSDTQYF.

J is TRBJ2-5 and V is TRBV28; tentatively, D is TRBD1 or TRBD2 (6 bases each). CDR3 length: 13 residues. Germline V gives CDR1 MDHEN, CDR2 SYDVKM. Deletions cut 6 bases from V and 3 bases from J, with 11 bases between. CDR3 nucleotide sequence: TGTGCCAGCAGCTACGGGGGCAAAGAGACCCAGTACTTC. Protein: CASSYGGKETQYF.

The chain joins TRBV5-1 to TRBJ1-4; 7 bases agree with TRBD1. Germline V CDR1 and CDR2: SGHRS, YFSETQ. V was clipped by 4 bases and J by 7 bases; unmatched bases: 10. This CDR3 has 15 residues. The DNA for the CDR3 is TGCGCCAGCAGCGGGGGACAGTCATTTGCTGAAAAACTGTTTTTT. Residues: CASSGGQSFAEKLFF.

The chain carries TRBV4-2 and TRBJ1-1; possibly TRBD1 for D (5 bases). CDR1 is LGHNA and CDR2 is YNFKEQ in the germline V gene. Trimming pared 0 bases from V and 13 bases from J, leaving 21 bases between. The CDR3 covers 15 residues. The CDR3 bases are TGTGCCAGCAGCCAAGATTCAGTTGTGGGTCGGGGCGATTTCTTT. It is translated as CASSQDSVVGRGDFF.